Below are 24 T cell receptor beta chains sequenced from a single sample in a study of T cell repertoires in cytomegalovirus infection. From the reads, TCRdb called clonotypes with MiXCR, one entry per CDR3 protein. The top ten hold 9.5% to 15% of the sample, which has around 800,000 distinct CDR3 sequences, 32% seen once. No antigen is known for these receptors. Sequencing was performed on cultured CD8+ T cells from PBMCs, taken from culture after CMV antigen stimulation. The receptors come from a human donor in good health (CMV status not recorded). Some clones in this sample may be carry-over from other donors' samples.

This clonotype was seen a handful of times. This chain links TRBV6-2 or TRBV6-3 with TRBJ1-6; D not resolved. This CDR3 has 14 residues. V gave up 2 bases and J gave up 4 bases, with 6 bases separating them. CDR1 is MNHEY and CDR2 is SVGEGT in the germline V gene. The CDR3 spells CASSYRAYNSPLHF. In DNA, the CDR3 is TGTGCCAGCAGTTACAGAGCGTATAATTCACCCCTCCACTTT.

CDR3 nucleotides: TGTGCCAGCAAGGGAAAAAGGACAGGGGTTGAGCAGTACGTC. Translation: CASKGKRTGVEQYV. The V and J genes are TRBV28 and TRBJ2-7; the match to TRBD1 covers 9 bases. The CDR3 has 14 residues. Per the germline V gene, CDR1 is MDHEN and CDR2 is SYDVKM. V lost 7 bases, J lost 7 bases, and 11 bases stayed unmatched.

V usage is TRBV24-1 and J usage is TRBJ2-1; 7 bases line up with TRBD1. The CDR3 is 12 residues long. Trimming cost V 10 bases and J 2 bases; bases outside gene matches: 1. CDR1 is KGHDR, CDR2 SFDVKD, per germline. The CDR3 sequence: CATGQTYNEQFF. The CDR3 DNA follows: TGTGCCACGGGACAGACCTACAATGAGCAGTTCTTC.

In its sample, this clonotype was seen many times. The chain has TRBV12-3 or TRBV12-4 and TRBJ2-2; D may be TRBD1 or TRBD2 (6 bases each). V lost 3 bases, J lost 4 bases, and 15 bases lay in between. The CDR3 contains 16 residues. The CDR3 protein is CASSFPRGAGTGELFF. The CDR3 DNA reads as TGTGCCAGCAGTTTTCCTAGGGGGGCCGGCACCGGGGAGCTGTTTTTT.

The chain has TRBV4-1 and TRBJ1-2, with 8 bases that match TRBD1. CDR1 is MGHRA and CDR2 is YSYEKL in the germline V gene. Unmatched junction bases numbered 9, after V lost 3 bases and J lost 6 bases. The CDR3 spans 15 residues. The CDR3 is CASSQVTGEGDGYTF. The CDR3 DNA sequence: TGCGCCAGCAGCCAGGTGACAGGGGAAGGAGATGGCTACACCTTC.

This chain uses TRBV20-1 with TRBJ1-5; D unclear. The CDR3 covers 12 residues. Trimming removed 5 bases at V and 4 bases at J, with 9 bases between. CDR1 and CDR2 from the germline V gene are DFQATT and SNEGSKA (reference sequence). CDR3 sequence: CSAVQGNQPQHF. CDR3 DNA: TGCAGTGCTGTCCAAGGGAATCAGCCCCAGCATTTT.

The chain has TRBV13 and TRBJ2-2; D unclear. V was pared by 0 bases and J by 4 bases, with 12 bases between. Germline values: CDR1 PRHDT, CDR2 FYEKMQ (reference sequence). This CDR3 contains 16 residues. CDR3 DNA: TGTGCCAGCAGCTTAGGTCAGGACGTGGGCACCGGGGAGCTGTTTTTT. It is translated as CASSLGQDVGTGELFF. Variable domain in full (rest from reference TRBV13 and TRBJ2-2): AAGVIQSPRHLIKEKRETATLKCYPIPRHDTVYWYQQGPGQDPQFLISFYEKMQSDKGSIPDRFSAQQFSDYHSELNMSSLELGDSALYFCASSLGQDVGTGELFFGEGSRLTVL.

V usage is TRBV9 and J usage is TRBJ2-3, with TRBD2 as a possible D gene (5 bases). CDR3 length: 15 residues. V shed 0 bases and J shed 3 bases, with 11 bases lying between them. The germline CDR1 and CDR2 sequences are SGDLS and YYNGEE. The chain's CDR3 is CASSVEIAKTDTQYF. The CDR3 DNA sequence: TGTGCCAGCAGCGTAGAAATAGCGAAAACAGATACGCAGTATTTT.

V is TRBV19 and J is TRBJ1-1, with D unresolved. With 1 base removed from V and 3 bases from J, the gap between germline ends came to 6 bases. CDR3 length: 13 amino acids. Germline values: CDR1 LNHDA, CDR2 SQIVND (reference sequence). The CDR3 reads CASSIGPHTEAFF. CDR3 sequence (DNA): TGTGCCAGTAGTATAGGGCCCCACACTGAAGCTTTCTTT.

There are many counts of this clonotype. The chain uses TRBV7-2 and TRBJ2-3; a weak D match, TRBD2 (5 bases). This CDR3 spans 15 amino acids. V was clipped by 1 base and J by 8 bases, with 16 bases between them. Germline CDR1 and CDR2: SGHTA and FQGNSA. Here the CDR3 DNA reads TGTGCCAGCAGCTTAGGACCCTACGGGGATGGTACGCAGTATTTT. Amino acids: CASSLGPYGDGTQYF.

This clonotype was recorded many times. V usage is TRBV6-2 or TRBV6-3 and J usage is TRBJ2-3, with 7 bases lining up with TRBD2. The CDR3 spans 15 residues. Trimming removed 2 bases from V and 2 bases from J; junction bases left unmatched: 4. Germline-derived CDR1 and CDR2 are MNHEY and SVGEGT. The CDR3 loop reads CASSYGGGATDTQYF. In DNA form, the CDR3 reads TGTGCCAGCAGTTACGGCGGGGGTGCCACAGATACGCAGTATTTT.

Notes on this clonotype: Relative to the germline gene, one junction end is altered; a read error may explain this. The V call is TRBV29-1, the J call TRBJ2-7; D is unresolved. There are 13 residues in the CDR3. Germline V lookup: CDR1 SQVTM, CDR2 ANQGSEA. In nucleotides, the CDR3 is TGCAGCGTTACAGCCTTAAGCTCCTACGATCAGTACTTC. Encoded protein: CSVTALSSYDQYF.

This clonotype was observed many times. V and J are TRBV7-8 and TRBJ2-5; 10 bases fit TRBD1. Germline trimming cut 5 bases from V and 3 bases from J; bases unmatched to any gene: 3. The CDR3 consists of 14 residues. Germline CDR1 and CDR2: SGHVS and FQNEAQ. This chain's CDR3 is CASSRTGGKETQYF. DNA of the CDR3: TGTGCCAGCAGCAGGACAGGGGGTAAAGAGACCCAGTACTTC.

This clonotype was seen a few times. This chain connects TRBV19 to TRBJ1-5; unclear D gene. The V end was cut by 2 bases, the J end by 1 base, with 3 bases between. This CDR3 contains 13 residues. Germline V gene data show CDR1 as LNHDA and CDR2 as SQIVND (reference sequence). The CDR3 is CASSIWSNQPQHF. CDR3 DNA sequence: TGTGCCAGTAGTATATGGAGCAATCAGCCCCAGCATTTT.

This clonotype has just a few counts. The V call is TRBV27, the J call TRBJ1-1; D ambiguous. The length of the CDR3 is 14 residues. Germline V gene sequence: CDR1 MNHEY, CDR2 SMNVEV (reference sequence). The germline V and J ends were trimmed by 5 bases and 4 bases, with 14 bases remaining between them. CDR3 coding DNA: TGTGCCAGCAGTCCACAAAACCCGCGCACTGAAGCTTTCTTT. Protein: CASSPQNPRTEAFF.

This chain connects TRBV10-3 to TRBJ1-3; D uncertain. The CDR3 runs to 16 residues. Trimming left V 0 bases short and J 1 base short, with 10 bases between. The germline CDR1 and CDR2 sequences are ENHRY and SYGVKD. The DNA of the CDR3 is TGTGCCATCAGTGAGTCGAAGGGTACTTCTGGAAACACCATATATTTT. Protein: CAISESKGTSGNTIYF.

This clonotype came up many times. A read error may account for a junction end that differs from germline. The genes are TRBV12-3 or TRBV12-4 and TRBJ2-5; D is undetermined. CDR3 length equals 12 residues. The CDR3, as DNA: TGTGCCAGCAGCTTAGACCGGGAGACCCAGTACTTC. It yields the protein CASSLDRETQYF.

This clonotype was observed a handful of times. This chain connects TRBV28 to TRBJ2-1; D is uncertain. This CDR3 is 12 amino acids long. Trimming removed 6 bases from V and 4 bases from J, with 7 bases in between. Per the germline V gene, CDR1 is MDHEN and CDR2 is SYDVKM. The CDR3 bases are TGTGCCAGCAGACCGCAGTACAATGAGCAGTTCTTC. Its protein is CASRPQYNEQFF.

This chain links TRBV15 with TRBJ2-1; no reliable D call. V lost 0 bases and J lost 1, with 7 bases in between. CDR1 is LNHNV and CDR2 is YYDKDF in the germline V gene (reference sequence). This CDR3 has 15 residues. CDR3 residues: CATSRERSSYNEQFF. The CDR3 DNA follows: TGTGCCACCAGCAGAGAAAGGAGTTCCTACAATGAGCAGTTCTTC.

The chain is built from TRBV6-5 and TRBJ2-7; a weak D match, TRBD1 (5 bases). The germline gives CDR1 MNHEY, CDR2 SVGAGI. The CDR3 is 13 amino acids. The V end was cut by 10 bases, the J end by 0 bases, with 13 bases between. The CDR3 nucleotides read TGTGCCACCGCTTCCGACAGCTCCTACGAGCAGTACTTC. It translates to CATASDSSYEQYF.

The chain uses TRBV6-6 and TRBJ2-7, with 7 bases that match TRBD1. The CDR3 runs 15 residues. V shed 2 bases and J 0 bases; nucleotides not matched to a gene: 4. Germline V lookup: CDR1 MNHNY, CDR2 SVGAGI (reference sequence). CDR3 nucleotides: TGTGCCAGCAGTTACCAAGGGACAGCCTCCTACGAGCAGTACTTC. This gives the protein CASSYQGTASYEQYF.

This clonotype was picked up a small number of times. The chain joins TRBV29-1 to TRBJ2-5; D not certain. With 1 base removed from V and 3 bases from J, the gap between germline ends came to 9 bases. The CDR3 sequence is 13 residues long. Per germline, CDR1 SQVTM and CDR2 ANQGSEA. The CDR3 DNA sequence: TGCAGCGTTGAAGGTCCCCGCGAAGAGACCCAGTACTTC. Amino acids: CSVEGPREETQYF.

The V call is TRBV12-3 or TRBV12-4, the J call TRBJ2-3; TRBD2 matches 9 bases. Germline trimming cut 4 bases from V and 0 bases from J; bases unmatched to any gene: 8. CDR3 size: 17 residues. This CDR3 reads CASSSLGLATSTDTQYF. CDR3 DNA: TGTGCCAGCAGTTCCCTTGGACTAGCGACGAGCACAGATACGCAGTATTTT.

The chain recombines TRBV29-1 with TRBJ1-2; D ambiguous. The germline V gene has CDR1 SQVTM and CDR2 ANQGSEA. Trimming shortened V by 4 bases and J by 1 base, and 4 bases separated the two germline ends. This CDR3 contains 11 residues. The CDR3 DNA is TGCAGCGTTGTCAATAACTATGGCTACACCTTC. It encodes CSVVNNYGYTF.